This T cell receptor beta chain was retrieved from a study of blood T cell repertoires in COVID-19. Study-wide background: Researchers got acute and convalescent COVID-19 samples from the United States, Italy and Spain. In each case, the material was cDNA or gDNA derived from T cells, B-cell-depleted T cells, or PBMCs.

TCRdb's table, derived via immunoSEQ multiplex PCR, lists solely in-frame clones and lacks some. The sample includes about 240,000 clones, more than 75% of them seen just once. The CDR3 covers 19 residues. Trimming left V 7 bases short and J 6 bases short, with 34 bases between. Germline V lookup: CDR1 GTSNPN, CDR2 SVGIG (reference sequence). The chain employs TRBV30 and TRBJ2-1; the D gene is possibly TRBD2 (5 bases). This receptor was identified in a woman between 40 and 55 years old with acute COVID-19. The sequencing input was PBMCs or T cells enriched from blood (not recorded which). Here the CDR3 reads CASPVGTSATLSSFNEQFF. For the CDR3, the DNA is TGTGCCTCCCCAGTGGGTACTAGTGCTACCTTGTCCTCATTCAATGAGCAGTTCTTC.